This T cell receptor (beta chain) was sequenced during a study of T cells expressing NK-cell markers. Overall study context: Within the sequenced cohort of eight donors, seven exhibited HCMV seropositivity and one was seronegative. The study's findings and limits: The dominant NKG2C+ clonotypes represented about 1.0-7.5% of CD8+ T cells in more than five donors. Specificity for HCMV among expanded NKG2C+ T cell clones was not established. A handful of donors likewise had their CD3+CD56-NKG2C+ fraction led by these clonotypes.

This CDR3 is 15 amino acids long. Germline V gene lookup returns CDR1 SQVTM and CDR2 ANQGSEA. No DNA is given; TCRdb re-called the 5' RACE reads and lists each CDR3 protein once. Its listing shows roughly 430,000 distinct CDR3 sequences. Comments on this clonotype: Its antigen remains unknown.

The chain employs TRBV29-1 and TRBJ2-1; TCRdb picks TRBD2, but there is no DNA to check that call. The TCR originated in a woman aged 18 to 69 in good health. The material sequenced was blood T cells: a sorted CD56 or NKG2C T cell subset, CD4+ or CD8+ T cells, or bulk PBMC T cells (not recorded which). CDR3 sequence reads: CSVYGFGLAEPGQFF.